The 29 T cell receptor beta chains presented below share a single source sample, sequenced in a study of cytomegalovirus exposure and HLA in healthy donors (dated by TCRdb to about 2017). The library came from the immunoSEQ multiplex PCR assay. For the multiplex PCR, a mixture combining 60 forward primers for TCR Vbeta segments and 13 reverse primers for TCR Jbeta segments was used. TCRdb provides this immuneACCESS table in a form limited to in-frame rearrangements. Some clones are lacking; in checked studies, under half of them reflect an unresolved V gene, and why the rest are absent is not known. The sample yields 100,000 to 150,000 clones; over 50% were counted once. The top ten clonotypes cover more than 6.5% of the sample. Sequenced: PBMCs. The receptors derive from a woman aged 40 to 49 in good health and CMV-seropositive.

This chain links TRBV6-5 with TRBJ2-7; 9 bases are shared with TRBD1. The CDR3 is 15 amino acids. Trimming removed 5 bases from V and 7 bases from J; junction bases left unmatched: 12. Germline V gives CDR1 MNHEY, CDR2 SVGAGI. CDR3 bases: TGTGCCAGCAGTGTCCCGGGACAGGGATCCACGGAGCAGTACTTC. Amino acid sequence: CASSVPGQGSTEQYF.

In nucleotides, the CDR3 is TGTGCTAGTGGTTTTTCAGAAAACACTGAAGCTTTCTTT. Its protein product is CASGFSENTEAFF. The V and J genes are TRBV12-5 and TRBJ1-1; unclear D gene. There are 13 residues in the CDR3. V gave up 3 bases and J gave up 2 bases, with 7 bases separating them. Per the germline V gene, CDR1 is LGHNT and CDR2 is FRNRAP.

The CDR3 spells CASSSEGYYNEQFF. The CDR3 nucleotides read TGTGCCAGCAGTTCGGAGGGGTACTACAATGAGCAGTTCTTC. V is TRBV28 and J is TRBJ2-1, with D tentatively TRBD2 (6 bases). The CDR3 is made up of 14 amino acids. The V gene's germline CDR1 is MDHEN and CDR2 SYDVKM. Trimming removed 4 bases from V and 3 bases from J, with 10 bases in between.

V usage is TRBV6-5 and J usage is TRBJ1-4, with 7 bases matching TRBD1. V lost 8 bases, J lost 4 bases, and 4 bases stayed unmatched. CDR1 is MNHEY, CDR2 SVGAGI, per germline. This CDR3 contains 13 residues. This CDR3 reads CASGGQNNEKLFF. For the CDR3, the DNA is TGTGCCAGCGGGGGACAGAATAATGAAAAACTGTTTTTT.

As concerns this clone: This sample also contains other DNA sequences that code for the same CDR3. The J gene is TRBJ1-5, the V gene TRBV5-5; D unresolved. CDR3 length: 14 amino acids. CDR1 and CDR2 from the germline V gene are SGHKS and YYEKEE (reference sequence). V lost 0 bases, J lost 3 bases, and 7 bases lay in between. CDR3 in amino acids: CASSLGSFNQPQHF. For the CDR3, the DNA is TGTGCCAGCAGCTTGGGTAGTTTCAATCAGCCCCAGCATTTT.

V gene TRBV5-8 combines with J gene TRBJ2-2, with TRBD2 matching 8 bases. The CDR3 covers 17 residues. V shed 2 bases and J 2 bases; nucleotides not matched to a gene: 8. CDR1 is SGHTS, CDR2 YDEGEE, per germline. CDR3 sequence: CASSLRVLAVNTGELFF. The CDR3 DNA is TGTGCCAGCAGCTTAAGGGTACTAGCGGTTAACACCGGGGAGCTGTTTTTT.

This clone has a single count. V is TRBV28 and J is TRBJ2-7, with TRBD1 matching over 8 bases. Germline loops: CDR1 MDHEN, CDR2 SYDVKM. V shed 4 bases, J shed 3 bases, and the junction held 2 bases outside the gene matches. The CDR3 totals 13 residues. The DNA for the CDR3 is TGTGCCAGCAGTTGGGGACAGGTCTACGAGCAGTACTTC. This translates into CASSWGQVYEQYF.

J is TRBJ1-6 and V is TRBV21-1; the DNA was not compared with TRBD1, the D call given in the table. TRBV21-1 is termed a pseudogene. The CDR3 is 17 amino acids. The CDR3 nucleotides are TGTGCCAGCAGCTTCTTGAGTTCGGCAGGGGATAATTCACCCCTCCACTTT. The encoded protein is CASSFLSSAGDNSPLHF.

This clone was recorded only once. In DNA, the CDR3 is TGTGCCAGCAGCCTGGGGTTTCGGGCCCTCCACTTT. This gives the protein CASSLGFRALHF. The chain is built from TRBV5-6 and TRBJ1-6; unclear D gene. Between the trimmed V and J ends, which lost 4 bases and 14 bases, there was a span of 13 bases. The CDR3 is 12 residues long. Germline V CDR1 and CDR2: SGHDT, YYEEEE.

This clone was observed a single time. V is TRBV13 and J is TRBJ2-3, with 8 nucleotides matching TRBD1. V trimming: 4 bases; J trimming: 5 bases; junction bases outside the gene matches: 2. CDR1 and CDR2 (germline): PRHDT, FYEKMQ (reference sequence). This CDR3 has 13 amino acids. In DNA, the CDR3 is TGTGCCAGCAGCTCAGGGGGCATAGATACGCAGTATTTT. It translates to CASSSGGIDTQYF.

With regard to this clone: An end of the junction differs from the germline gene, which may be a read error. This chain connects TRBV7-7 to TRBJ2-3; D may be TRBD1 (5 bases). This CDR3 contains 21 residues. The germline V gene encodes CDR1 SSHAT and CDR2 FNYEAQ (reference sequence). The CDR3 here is CASSHGAPVRVRQISTDTQYF. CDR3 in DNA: TGTGCTAGCAGCCATGGGGCCCCCGTTCGGGTCCGACAAATCAGCACAGATACGCAGTATTTT.

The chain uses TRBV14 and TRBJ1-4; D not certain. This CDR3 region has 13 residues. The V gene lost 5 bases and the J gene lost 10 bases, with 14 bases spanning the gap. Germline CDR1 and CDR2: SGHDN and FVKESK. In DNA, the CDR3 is TGTGCCAGCAGCTCCGCCCAACTTGTAAAACTGTTTTTT. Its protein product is CASSSAQLVKLFF.

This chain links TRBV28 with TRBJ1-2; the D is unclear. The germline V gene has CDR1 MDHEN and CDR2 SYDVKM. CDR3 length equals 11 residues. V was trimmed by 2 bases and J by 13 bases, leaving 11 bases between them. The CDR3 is CASSLGQLTTF. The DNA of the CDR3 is TGTGCCAGCAGTTTAGGGCAGCTGACCACCTTC.

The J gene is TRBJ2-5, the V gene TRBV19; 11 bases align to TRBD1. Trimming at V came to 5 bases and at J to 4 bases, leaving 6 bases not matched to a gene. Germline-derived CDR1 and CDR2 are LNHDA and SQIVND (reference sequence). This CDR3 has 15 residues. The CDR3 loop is CASSARTGGRETQYF. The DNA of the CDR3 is TGTGCCAGTAGTGCCAGGACAGGGGGCCGAGAGACCCAGTACTTC.

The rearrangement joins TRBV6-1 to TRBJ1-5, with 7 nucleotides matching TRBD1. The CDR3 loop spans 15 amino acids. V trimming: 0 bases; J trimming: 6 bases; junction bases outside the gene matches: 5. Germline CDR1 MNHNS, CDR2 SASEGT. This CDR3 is CASSEARGLSQPQHF. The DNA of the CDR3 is TGTGCCAGCAGTGAAGCGAGGGGGCTGAGTCAGCCCCAGCATTTT.

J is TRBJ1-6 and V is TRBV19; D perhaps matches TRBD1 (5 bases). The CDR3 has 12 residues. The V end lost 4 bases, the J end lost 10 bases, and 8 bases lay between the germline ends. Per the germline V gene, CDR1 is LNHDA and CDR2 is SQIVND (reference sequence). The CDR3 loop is CASSRQNSPLHF. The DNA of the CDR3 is TGTGCCAGTAGTAGACAGAACTCACCCCTCCACTTT.

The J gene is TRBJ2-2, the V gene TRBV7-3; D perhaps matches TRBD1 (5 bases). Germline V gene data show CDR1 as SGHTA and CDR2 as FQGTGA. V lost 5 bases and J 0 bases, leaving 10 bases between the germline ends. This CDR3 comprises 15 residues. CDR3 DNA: TGTGCCAGCAGCCGACAGCCAACGAACACCGGGGAGCTGTTTTTT. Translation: CASSRQPTNTGELFF.

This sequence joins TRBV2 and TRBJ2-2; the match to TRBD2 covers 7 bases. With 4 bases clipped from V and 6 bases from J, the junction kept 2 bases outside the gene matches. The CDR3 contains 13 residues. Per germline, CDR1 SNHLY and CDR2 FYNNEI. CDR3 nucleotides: TGTGCCAGCAGTGTGGCGGGGGCCGGGGAGCTGTTTTTT. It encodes CASSVAGAGELFF.

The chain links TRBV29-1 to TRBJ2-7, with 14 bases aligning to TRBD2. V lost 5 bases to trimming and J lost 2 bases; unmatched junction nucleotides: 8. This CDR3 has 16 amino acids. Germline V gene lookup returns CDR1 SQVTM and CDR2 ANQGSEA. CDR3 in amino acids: CSVSGTSGGLPYEQYF. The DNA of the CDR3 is TGCAGCGTTTCCGGGACTAGCGGGGGACTACCCTACGAGCAGTACTTC.

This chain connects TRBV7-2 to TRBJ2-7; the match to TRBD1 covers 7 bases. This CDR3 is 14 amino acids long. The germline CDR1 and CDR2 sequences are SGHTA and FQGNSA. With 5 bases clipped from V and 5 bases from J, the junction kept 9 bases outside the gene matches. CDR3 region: CASSPGQALDEQYF. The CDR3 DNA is TGTGCCAGCAGCCCAGGACAGGCCTTGGACGAGCAGTACTTC.

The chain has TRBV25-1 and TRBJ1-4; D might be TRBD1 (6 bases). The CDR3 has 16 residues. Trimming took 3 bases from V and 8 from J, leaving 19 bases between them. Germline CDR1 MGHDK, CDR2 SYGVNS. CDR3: CASSEMGGRLPEKLFF. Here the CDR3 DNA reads TGTGCCAGCAGTGAGATGGGGGGGCGCCTACCAGAAAAACTGTTTTTT.

The CDR3 loop is CASSLEEWGGQPQHF. The CDR3 nucleotides read TGTGCCAGCAGCTTAGAGGAATGGGGGGGCCAGCCCCAGCATTTT. V and J are TRBV7-8 and TRBJ1-5; TRBD1 is a possible D gene (6 bases). Trimming left V 1 base short and J 7 bases short, with 14 bases between. Germline V gene lookup returns CDR1 SGHVS and CDR2 FQNEAQ. The CDR3 is 15 amino acids.

CDR3 sequence reads: CASSTFNTEAFF. For the CDR3, the DNA is TGTGCCAGTAGTACCTTTAACACTGAAGCTTTCTTT. The chain uses TRBV19 and TRBJ1-1, with D uncertain. The CDR3 is made up of 12 amino acids. Germline values: CDR1 LNHDA, CDR2 SQIVND (reference sequence). V was clipped by 4 bases and J by 2 bases, with 5 bases between them.

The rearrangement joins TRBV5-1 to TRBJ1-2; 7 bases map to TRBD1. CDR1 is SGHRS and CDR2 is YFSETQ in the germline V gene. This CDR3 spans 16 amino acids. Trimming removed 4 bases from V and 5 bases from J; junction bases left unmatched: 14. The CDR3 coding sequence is TGCGCCAGCAGCCTAACGACAGGGCCGGGGGCTTATGGCTACACCTTC. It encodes CASSLTTGPGAYGYTF.

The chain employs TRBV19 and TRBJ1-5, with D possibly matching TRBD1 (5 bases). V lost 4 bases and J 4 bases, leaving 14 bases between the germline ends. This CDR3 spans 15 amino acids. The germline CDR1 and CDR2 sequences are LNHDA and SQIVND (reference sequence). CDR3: CASSTFAGTNQPQHF. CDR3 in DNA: TGTGCCAGTAGTACTTTCGCGGGGACTAATCAGCCCCAGCATTTT.

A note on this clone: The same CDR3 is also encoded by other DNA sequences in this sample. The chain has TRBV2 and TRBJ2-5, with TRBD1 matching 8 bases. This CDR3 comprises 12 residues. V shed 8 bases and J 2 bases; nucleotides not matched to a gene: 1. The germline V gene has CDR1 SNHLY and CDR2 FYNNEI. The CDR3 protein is CASDRGQETQYF. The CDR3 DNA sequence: TGTGCCAGCGACAGGGGACAAGAGACCCAGTACTTC.

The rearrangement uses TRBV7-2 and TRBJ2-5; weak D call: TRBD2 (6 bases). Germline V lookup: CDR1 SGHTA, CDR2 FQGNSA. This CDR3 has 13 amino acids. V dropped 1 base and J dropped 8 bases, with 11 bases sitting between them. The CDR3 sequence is CASSLEVAGTQYF. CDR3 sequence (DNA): TGTGCCAGCAGCTTAGAGGTGGCGGGAACCCAGTACTTC.

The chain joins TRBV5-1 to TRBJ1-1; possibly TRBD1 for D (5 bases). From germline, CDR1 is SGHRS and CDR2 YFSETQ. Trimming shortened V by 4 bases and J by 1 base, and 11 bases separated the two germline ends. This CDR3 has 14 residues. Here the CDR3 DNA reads TGCGCCAGCAGCCCACAGGTGGGGAACACTGAAGCTTTCTTT. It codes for CASSPQVGNTEAFF. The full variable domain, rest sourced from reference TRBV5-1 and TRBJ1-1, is KAGVTQTPRYLIKTRGQQVTLSCSPISGHRSVSWYQQTPGQGLQFLFEYFSETQRNKGNFPGRFSGRQFSNSRSEMNVSTLELGDSALYLCASSPQVGNTEAFFGQGTRLTVV.

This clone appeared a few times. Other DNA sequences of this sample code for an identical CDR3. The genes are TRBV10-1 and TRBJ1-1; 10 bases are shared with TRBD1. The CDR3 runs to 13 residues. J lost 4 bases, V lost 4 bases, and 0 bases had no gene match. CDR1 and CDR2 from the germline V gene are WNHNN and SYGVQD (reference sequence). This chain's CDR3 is CASSGTGGTEAFF. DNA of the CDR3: TGCGCCAGCAGTGGGACAGGGGGCACTGAAGCTTTCTTT.